This TCR beta chain comes out of a study of T cells in Graves' hyperthyroidism and ophthalmopathy. This clonotype has just a few counts. The TCR beta CDR3 regions underwent amplification using RNA transcripts as the source. HTBI primers were employed in a first-round RT-PCR of the TCR CDR3. MiXCR, run by TCRdb on the multiplex PCR reads, gives a single entry per CDR3 protein. The sample yields 400,000 to 600,000 distinct CDR3 sequences, roughly 20% seen once. With 3 bases removed from V and 0 bases from J, the gap between germline ends came to 16 bases. CDR1 and CDR2 from the germline V gene are SGDLS and YYNGEE. The CDR3 extends over 17 amino acids. Thyroid ultrasound, orbital computed tomography, clinical symptoms, and serum thyroxine and TRAb underpinned diagnoses.

The receptor comes from a man in his late teens or twenties with Graves' hyperthyroidism. Sample: blood. The chain carries TRBV9 and TRBJ1-3, with D maybe TRBD1 (5 bases). The CDR3 here is CASSDGGGVISGNTIYF. CDR3 bases: TGTGCCAGCAGCGACGGGGGAGGGGTCATCTCTGGAAACACCATATATTTT.